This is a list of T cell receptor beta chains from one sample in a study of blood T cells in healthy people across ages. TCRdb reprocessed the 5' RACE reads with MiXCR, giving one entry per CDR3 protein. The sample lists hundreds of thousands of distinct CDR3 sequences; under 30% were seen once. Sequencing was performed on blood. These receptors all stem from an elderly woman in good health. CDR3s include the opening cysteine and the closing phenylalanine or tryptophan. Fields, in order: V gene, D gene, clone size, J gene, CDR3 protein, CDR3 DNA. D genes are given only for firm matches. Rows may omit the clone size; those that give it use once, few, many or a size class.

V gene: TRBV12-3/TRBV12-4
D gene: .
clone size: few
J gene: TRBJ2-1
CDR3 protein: CASSTLGGYNEQFF
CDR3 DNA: TGTGCCAGCAGCACCTTGGGGGGATACAATGAGCAGTTCTTC

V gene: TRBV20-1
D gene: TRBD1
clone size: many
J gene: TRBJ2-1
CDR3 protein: CSARDQGQGHNEQFF
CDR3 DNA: TGCAGTGCTAGAGATCAGGGACAGGGCCACAATGAGCAGTTCTTC

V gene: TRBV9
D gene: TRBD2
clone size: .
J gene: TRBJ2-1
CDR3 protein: CASSVGGGETYNEQFF
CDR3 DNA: TGTGCCAGCAGCGTAGGGGGGGGGGAAACCTACAATGAGCAGTTCTTC

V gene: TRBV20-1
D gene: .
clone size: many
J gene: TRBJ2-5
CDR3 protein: CSVSSGKETQYF
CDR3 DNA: TGCAGTGTGTCCTCGGGAAAAGAGACCCAGTACTTC

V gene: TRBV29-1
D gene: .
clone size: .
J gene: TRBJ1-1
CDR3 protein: CSVARQGNTEAFF
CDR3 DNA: TGCAGCGTAGCAAGGCAGGGGAACACTGAAGCTTTCTTT

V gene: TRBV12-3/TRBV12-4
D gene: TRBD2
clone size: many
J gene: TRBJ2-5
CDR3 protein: CASSFASGGKTQYF
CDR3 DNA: TGTGCCAGCAGTTTCGCTAGCGGGGGAAAGACCCAGTACTTC

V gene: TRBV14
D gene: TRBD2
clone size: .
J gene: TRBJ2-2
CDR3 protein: CASSPTSGGIIGELFF
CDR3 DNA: TGTGCCAGCAGCCCGACTAGCGGGGGGATCATCGGGGAGCTGTTTTTT

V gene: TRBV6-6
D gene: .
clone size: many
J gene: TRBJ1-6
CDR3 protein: CASSKQVVPLHF
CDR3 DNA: TGTGCCAGCAGTAAACAAGTGGTACCCCTCCACTTT

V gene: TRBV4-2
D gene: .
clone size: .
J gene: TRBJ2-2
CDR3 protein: CASSQDSPGAGELFF
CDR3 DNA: TGTGCCAGCAGCCAAGATAGCCCCGGGGCCGGGGAGCTGTTTTTT

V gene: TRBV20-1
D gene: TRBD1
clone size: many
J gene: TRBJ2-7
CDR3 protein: CSARGDRRAYEQYF
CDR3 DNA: TGCAGTGCTAGAGGGGACAGGAGAGCCTACGAGCAGTACTTC

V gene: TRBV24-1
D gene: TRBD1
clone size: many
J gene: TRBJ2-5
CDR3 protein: CATGGTGAMETQYF
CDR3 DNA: TGTGCCACCGGGGGGACAGGGGCTATGGAGACCCAGTACTTC

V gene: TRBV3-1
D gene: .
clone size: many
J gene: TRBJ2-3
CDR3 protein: CASSQVKRGPDTQYF
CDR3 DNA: TGTGCCAGCAGCCAAGTGAAAAGGGGACCAGATACGCAGTATTTT

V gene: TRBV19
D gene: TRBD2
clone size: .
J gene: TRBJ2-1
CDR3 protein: CASSISSGHYNEQFF
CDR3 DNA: TGTGCCAGTAGTATTTCTAGCGGACACTACAATGAGCAGTTCTTC

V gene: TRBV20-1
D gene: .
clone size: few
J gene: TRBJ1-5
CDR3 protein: CSARGAGVGSSNQPQHF
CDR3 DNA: TGCAGTGCTAGAGGAGCAGGGGTCGGGAGTAGCAATCAGCCCCAGCATTTT

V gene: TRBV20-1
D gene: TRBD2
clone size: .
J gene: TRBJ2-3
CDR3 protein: CSARDRVAGGSFDTQYF
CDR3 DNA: TGCAGTGCTAGAGATAGGGTAGCGGGGGGGTCGTTCGATACGCAGTATTTT

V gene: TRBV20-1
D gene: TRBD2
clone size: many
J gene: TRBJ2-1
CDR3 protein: CSARDLAGPNSYNEQFF
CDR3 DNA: TGCAGTGCTAGGGATCTAGCGGGGCCGAACTCCTACAATGAGCAGTTCTTC

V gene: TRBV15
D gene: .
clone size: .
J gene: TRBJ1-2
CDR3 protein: CANPPTLGYTF
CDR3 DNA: TGTGCCAACCCTCCTACGCTGGGCTACACCTTC